The sequence of this T cell receptor (beta chain) was determined in a study of Tregs in tolerant kidney transplant recipients. TCRdb keeps only in-frame clones here, not all; method: immunoSEQ multiplex PCR. The sample lists 90,000 or so clones; more than 90% were seen once. This CDR3 is 17 amino acids long. The V and J ends lost 5 bases and 2 bases respectively, with 20 bases between them. Germline values: CDR1 SGHDN, CDR2 FVKESK. The sequencing sample was made of CD8+ T cells from blood. This TCR came from a human donor in good health. This chain uses TRBV14 with TRBJ2-3; TRBD1 might be the D (5 bases). The CDR3 loop reads CASSESKGWGFTDTQYF. In DNA, the CDR3 is TGTGCCAGCAGCGAAAGTAAGGGATGGGGCTTCACAGATACGCAGTATTTT.